This T cell receptor beta chain comes out of a study of T cells in Graves' hyperthyroidism and ophthalmopathy (dated by TCRdb to the late 2010s). Background for the entire study: TCR V-J signatures able to tell the groups apart were searched for in a discovery cohort of 100 patients, of whom approximately 40 had Graves' ophthalmopathy and around 57 had stable Graves' hyperthyroidism. In addition, the study compared T-cell repertoires in thyroid tissue and in blood from roughly 6 Graves' hyperthyroidism patients. The 100 or so discovery patients were randomly split 7:3 into training and test sets. Prospective prediction of ophthalmopathy was tested in an independent validation cohort of about 19 hyperthyroidism patients and 17 patients who later progressed to ophthalmopathy. The paper reports TCR Vbeta CDR3 sequencing of some 140 peripheral blood samples: 40 to 45 ophthalmopathy, under 80 hyperthyroidism and approximately 17 progressor patients. Following sampling, methimazole starting at 30 mg daily was given to hyperthyroidism patients, and high-dose intravenous methylprednisolone was given to ophthalmopathy patients.

TCR beta CDR3 regions were amplified from RNA transcripts. The first round of RT-PCR for the TCR CDR3 was performed with the HTBI primer set and the Qiagen OneStep RT-PCR kit. The libraries were constructed in a second round of multiplex PCR and then size-selected and purified. Sequencing of the libraries was done on an Illumina HiSeq2000 using paired-end 100 bp reads. The original pipeline was this. SOAPnuke was used to process the raw data, throwing out any read that contained adapters or uncalled bases, had a mean Phred below 15, or lacked an exact constant-primer or identifier match. High-quality paired reads were merged using COPE v1.2.5, and each unique nucleotide sequence was defined as a clonotype. MiTCR v1.1 was used to align clonotypes to the IMGT TRBV, TRBD and TRBJ reference segments. Analysis was restricted to V-J combinations with a frequency above 0.0001, which covered 99.2% of repertoires. A TCS score was defined as the ratio of F50 (clonal expansion) to E x V (chaos), with BLOSUM62-based TCRdist applied between CDR3 peptides within each V-J. Welch's t-statistics and random forest reduced around 510 V-J features to 10 to 15, which were used in a naive Bayes classifier (R e1071). Starting from the raw public reads, TCRdb applied fastp trimming at Q25, assembled clones with MiXCR and retained in-frame beta chains. Here each entry gathers all rows of one CDR3 protein and keeps the most common genes and DNA. It is TCRdb's table, rather than the study itself, that gives the V and J calls and clone size. The table for this sample lists 560,000 or so distinct CDR3 sequences; roughly 46% of them were counted only once. The ten largest clones represent roughly 8.2% of the sample.

General findings and caveats noted by the study authors: In validation, the model predicted progression to ophthalmopathy a median of roughly six months before onset, with over 60% sensitivity and just under 75% specificity. A 13 V-J signature model separated ophthalmopathy from stable hyperthyroidism, with 87.88% sensitivity and around 84% specificity in cross-validation and 80%/75% in testing. Sample size was not statistically predetermined, and investigators were not blinded to group allocation. Most expanded thyroid clonotypes (frequency above 0.001) were also found in blood, which suggests that blood repertoires may mirror thyroid immune responses.

The CDR3 goes from the cysteine to the phenylalanine over 12 residues. The entry retains the CDR3 DNA only, 36 bases that are in frame from base 1. For CDR1 and CDR2, the germline V gene lists SQVTM and ANQGSEA. V is clipped by 4 bases and J by 4 bases, and the sequence between their germline boundaries is 10 bases long. This clonotype was seen ten or more times. This receptor's antigen is unknown. One base away there is no much larger clone; base qualities are not given. Graves' hyperthyroidism was defined as stable when no progression to ophthalmopathy occurred over 18 months of follow-up. Hyperthyroidism patients were newly diagnosed, had a disease duration of under 2 months, and were aged 18 to 65 years. Patients with uncontrolled infections, other autoimmune diseases, pregnancy or lactation were excluded. Diagnoses relied on clinical symptoms, serum thyroxine and TRAb, thyroid ultrasound and orbital computed tomography. Trizol reagent was used to extract total RNA, and RNA quality was then checked on an Agilent 2100 Bioanalyzer.

The source of this sequence is a woman aged 18-29 years with Graves' hyperthyroidism. Donor details come from another sample of the same person, matched by shared clones. The receptor chain draws on TRBV29-1 and TRBJ1-2, and perhaps TRBD1 as D gene, on 5 matching bases. Sequenced input: peripheral blood or thyroid tissue (not recorded which). This receptor has the CDR3 CSVGGGPYGYTF. Read as DNA, the sequence is TGCAGCGTTGGTGGGGGACCCTATGGCTACACCTTC. This CDR3, with the reference TRBV29-1 and TRBJ1-2 proteins standing in past its ends, gives the full variable domain SAVISQKPSRDICQRGTSLTIQCQVDSQVTMMFWYRQQPGQSLTLIATANQGSEATYESGFVIDKFPISRPNLTFSTLTVSNMSPEDSSIYLCSVGGGPYGYTFGSGTRLTVV.